A selection of T cell receptor beta chains follows, all from one sample in a study of OX40 agonist ivuxolimab in advanced cancers. Sequencing used immunoSEQ multiplex PCR; TCRdb keeps in-frame clones, though not all of them. The repertoire holds about 45,000 clones, approximately 91% seen once, with around a fifth in the top ten. This material consisted of CD4+ or CD8+ T cells sorted from blood, taken in a trial of the OX40 agonist ivuxolimab. The receptors were gathered from an adult with an advanced solid tumor such as melanoma, head and neck, liver or kidney cancer. Both conserved end residues are part of each CDR3. Fields, in order: V gene, D gene, J gene, clone size, CDR3 DNA, CDR3 protein. The D gene is left open where the match is weak. Expanded clones get a size class; other rows say once, few or many, or leave the size out.

v_call: TRBV21-1
d_call: NA
j_call: TRBJ2-7
clone_size: NA
cdr3_nt: TGTGCCAGCAGCAAAGGCAGTAGCGGGGGGGCAGCCAGCTACGAGCAGTACTTC
cdr3_aa: CASSKGSSGGAASYEQYF

v_call: TRBV28
d_call: NA
j_call: TRBJ1-5
clone_size: once
cdr3_nt: TGTGCCAGCCCATTAGGTGTTTTCGCGCCCCACCATCAGCCCCAGCATTTT
cdr3_aa: CASPLGVFAPHHQPQHF

v_call: TRBV20-1
d_call: NA
j_call: TRBJ2-3
clone_size: NA
cdr3_nt: TGCAGTGTTGCGTTTATAGATACGCAGTATTTT
cdr3_aa: CSVAFIDTQYF

v_call: TRBV9
d_call: NA
j_call: TRBJ2-1
clone_size: NA
cdr3_nt: TGTGCCAGCAGCGAATGGACCGACAATGAGCAGTTCTTC
cdr3_aa: CASSEWTDNEQFF

v_call: TRBV4-1
d_call: NA
j_call: TRBJ2-7
clone_size: once
cdr3_nt: TGCGCCAGCAGCCAAGGTAGACAATACGAGCAGTACTTC
cdr3_aa: CASSQGRQYEQYF

v_call: TRBV29-1
d_call: NA
j_call: TRBJ1-2
clone_size: NA
cdr3_nt: TGCAGCGTTGAGGTGGTGTCGGACTATGGCTACACCTTC
cdr3_aa: CSVEVVSDYGYTF

v_call: TRBV28
d_call: NA
j_call: TRBJ2-7
clone_size: NA
cdr3_nt: TGTGCCAGCAGTTTACGGAGGGCTGAGGACAGTGTGACCTACGAGCAGTACTTC
cdr3_aa: CASSLRRAEDSVTYEQYF

v_call: TRBV13
d_call: NA
j_call: TRBJ2-5
clone_size: NA
cdr3_nt: TGTGCCAGCAGCGGGGACCGTGGAGTTAGGACCCAGTACTTC
cdr3_aa: CASSGDRGVRTQYF

v_call: TRBV2
d_call: TRBD2
j_call: TRBJ2-3
clone_size: NA
cdr3_nt: TGTGCCAGCAGTACTACCCTAGCGGGAGGATCAGATACGCAGTATTTT
cdr3_aa: CASSTTLAGGSDTQYF

v_call: TRBV5-6
d_call: NA
j_call: TRBJ1-6
clone_size: NA
cdr3_nt: TGTGCCAGCAGCTGGGGACGCTTTTCACCCCTCCACTTT
cdr3_aa: CASSWGRFSPLHF

v_call: TRBV6-5
d_call: NA
j_call: TRBJ1-1
clone_size: NA
cdr3_nt: TGTGCCAGCAGCGACCACGGGGAAGCTTTCTTT
cdr3_aa: CASSDHGEAFF

v_call: TRBV6-5
d_call: NA
j_call: TRBJ2-2
clone_size: NA
cdr3_nt: TGTGCCAGCAGTTTGGGGGGAACCGGGGAGCTGTTTTTT
cdr3_aa: CASSLGGTGELFF

v_call: TRBV7-9
d_call: NA
j_call: TRBJ2-3
clone_size: few
cdr3_nt: TGTGCCAGCAGCCCAGGGACTTCTACTAGCACAGATACGCAGTATTTT
cdr3_aa: CASSPGTSTSTDTQYF

v_call: TRBV4-1
d_call: TRBD2
j_call: TRBJ2-1
clone_size: NA
cdr3_nt: TGCGCCAGCAGCCAAGGCGGGGGGGGATACAATGAGCAGTTCTTC
cdr3_aa: CASSQGGGGYNEQFF

v_call: TRBV27
d_call: NA
j_call: TRBJ1-1
clone_size: NA
cdr3_nt: TGTGCCAGCAGCCCTCGGACGGCGAACACTGAAGCTTTCTTT
cdr3_aa: CASSPRTANTEAFF

v_call: TRBV6-6
d_call: TRBD1
j_call: TRBJ2-1
clone_size: NA
cdr3_nt: TGTGCCAGCAGTTCAAAAATACAGGGGAATGAGCAGTTCTTC
cdr3_aa: CASSSKIQGNEQFF

v_call: TRBV19
d_call: TRBD1
j_call: TRBJ2-7
clone_size: NA
cdr3_nt: TGTGCCAGCGGACAGGGAGGTTGGAACGAGCAGTACTTC
cdr3_aa: CASGQGGWNEQYF

v_call: TRBV18
d_call: NA
j_call: TRBJ2-5
clone_size: NA
cdr3_nt: TGTGCCAGCTCACCGGGTTCAGGCGGGCCAGAGACCCAGTACTTC
cdr3_aa: CASSPGSGGPETQYF

v_call: TRBV30
d_call: TRBD2
j_call: TRBJ2-3
clone_size: NA
cdr3_nt: TGTGCTTGTGAAGTGGGAGGGTGGGCAGATACGCAGTATTTT
cdr3_aa: CACEVGGWADTQYF

v_call: TRBV19
d_call: NA
j_call: TRBJ2-2
clone_size: NA
cdr3_nt: TGTGCCAGTAGAGGGTCTTCAGGGGAGCTGTTTTTT
cdr3_aa: CASRGSSGELFF

v_call: TRBV5-7
d_call: NA
j_call: TRBJ1-5
clone_size: NA
cdr3_nt: TGTGCCAGCAGCACACGCGGGACACCTAGCAATCAGCCCCAGCATTTT
cdr3_aa: CASSTRGTPSNQPQHF

v_call: TRBV7-9
d_call: NA
j_call: TRBJ2-3
clone_size: NA
cdr3_nt: TGTGCCAGCGATACGCAGTATTTT
cdr3_aa: CASDTQYF

v_call: TRBV18
d_call: TRBD1
j_call: TRBJ2-6
clone_size: NA
cdr3_nt: TGTGCCAGCTCACCGATCCGGGACAGGGAATCGGGGGCCAACGTCCTGACTTTC
cdr3_aa: CASSPIRDRESGANVLTF

v_call: TRBV7-2
d_call: NA
j_call: TRBJ1-2
clone_size: NA
cdr3_nt: TGTGCCAGCAGCTTGGAGGGTAACTATGGCTACACCTTC
cdr3_aa: CASSLEGNYGYTF

v_call: TRBV7-7
d_call: NA
j_call: TRBJ2-3
clone_size: large
cdr3_nt: TGTGCCAGCGCCCCCTCGACTACCTCCACAGATACGCAGTATTTT
cdr3_aa: CASAPSTTSTDTQYF

v_call: TRBV5-1
d_call: NA
j_call: TRBJ2-3
clone_size: NA
cdr3_nt: TGCGCCAGCAGCTTGAACACAGATACGCAGTATTTT
cdr3_aa: CASSLNTDTQYF

v_call: TRBV30
d_call: TRBD1
j_call: TRBJ1-5
clone_size: NA
cdr3_nt: TGTGCCTGGAGTGTAGGGACAGTTATTAATCAGCCCCAGCATTTT
cdr3_aa: CAWSVGTVINQPQHF

v_call: TRBV14
d_call: NA
j_call: TRBJ2-1
clone_size: NA
cdr3_nt: TGTGCCAGCATCTATTCGACGGGCCCCTGGCATGAGCAGTTCTTC
cdr3_aa: CASIYSTGPWHEQFF

v_call: TRBV19
d_call: NA
j_call: TRBJ2-7
clone_size: NA
cdr3_nt: TGTGCCAGTAGTATATCGGGTGCTGGCTACGAGCAGTACTTC
cdr3_aa: CASSISGAGYEQYF

v_call: TRBV2
d_call: TRBD1
j_call: TRBJ2-7
clone_size: NA
cdr3_nt: TGTGCCAGCAGTGTAGGGACAGACCTACGTCAGTACTTC
cdr3_aa: CASSVGTDLRQYF

v_call: TRBV4-2
d_call: NA
j_call: TRBJ1-5
clone_size: once
cdr3_nt: TGTGCCAGCAGCTACGAGCGGGGCAATCAGCCCCAGCATTTT
cdr3_aa: CASSYERGNQPQHF

v_call: TRBV19
d_call: NA
j_call: TRBJ2-7
clone_size: once
cdr3_nt: TGTGCCAGTAGTTCGAACGCGATGTACGAGCAGTACTTC
cdr3_aa: CASSSNAMYEQYF

v_call: TRBV6-5
d_call: NA
j_call: TRBJ2-5
clone_size: NA
cdr3_nt: TGTGCCAGCAGTTACTCGGTAGGGAGGGAGACCCAGTACTTC
cdr3_aa: CASSYSVGRETQYF

v_call: TRBV10-1
d_call: TRBD1
j_call: TRBJ2-1
clone_size: once
cdr3_nt: TGCGCCAGCAAAACCGGGACAGCGGACAATGAGCAGTTCTTC
cdr3_aa: CASKTGTADNEQFF

v_call: TRBV5-8
d_call: TRBD1
j_call: TRBJ2-1
clone_size: NA
cdr3_nt: TGTGCCAGCACGACCGCAGGGGGCGTCCACAATGAGCAGTTCTTC
cdr3_aa: CASTTAGGVHNEQFF

v_call: TRBV6-1
d_call: NA
j_call: TRBJ1-1
clone_size: NA
cdr3_nt: TGTGCCAGCACAAATGGCCGGCATCCTGAAGCTTTCTTT
cdr3_aa: CASTNGRHPEAFF

v_call: TRBV27
d_call: NA
j_call: TRBJ1-1
clone_size: NA
cdr3_nt: TGTGCCAGCAGTTCCCTTTTTAGTGAGTCAATAGGACGTGAAGCTTTCTTT
cdr3_aa: CASSSLFSESIGREAFF

v_call: TRBV15
d_call: NA
j_call: TRBJ2-1
clone_size: NA
cdr3_nt: TGTGCCACCAGCAGAGCTTCTTCCGGGAATGAGCAGTTCTTC
cdr3_aa: CATSRASSGNEQFF

v_call: TRBV28
d_call: NA
j_call: TRBJ2-1
clone_size: NA
cdr3_nt: TGTGCCAGCAGTCGTCTCTACAATGAGCAGTTCTTC
cdr3_aa: CASSRLYNEQFF

v_call: TRBV7-9
d_call: TRBD1
j_call: TRBJ1-1
clone_size: NA
cdr3_nt: TGTGCCAGCAGCAGCCAGGGGGGAGAGACTGAAGCTTTCTTT
cdr3_aa: CASSSQGGETEAFF

v_call: TRBV30
d_call: TRBD1
j_call: TRBJ1-1
clone_size: NA
cdr3_nt: TGTGCCTGGAGTCGGGACAGCTTGAACACTGAAGCTTTCTTT
cdr3_aa: CAWSRDSLNTEAFF

v_call: TRBV7-8
d_call: NA
j_call: TRBJ1-2
clone_size: NA
cdr3_nt: TGTGCCAGCAGCTTAGACGTGGGACCGACGAAGTATGGCTACACCTTC
cdr3_aa: CASSLDVGPTKYGYTF

v_call: TRBV5-6
d_call: NA
j_call: TRBJ2-7
clone_size: few
cdr3_nt: TGTGCCAGCAGCTTGGGGCCACGTCCCTGGGAGCAGTACTTC
cdr3_aa: CASSLGPRPWEQYF

v_call: TRBV6-5
d_call: NA
j_call: TRBJ2-5
clone_size: NA
cdr3_nt: TGTGCCAGCAGCCCCGGGACCCCAAATTGGACCCAGTACTTC
cdr3_aa: CASSPGTPNWTQYF

v_call: TRBV7-2
d_call: TRBD1
j_call: TRBJ2-7
clone_size: few
cdr3_nt: TGTGCCAGCAGCCCGGACAGGGTAAGGTACTTC
cdr3_aa: CASSPDRVRYF

v_call: TRBV5-6
d_call: TRBD1
j_call: TRBJ2-7
clone_size: NA
cdr3_nt: TGTGCCAGCAGCTTGTTGGGACCGACAGGGATCACCTACGAGCAGTACTTC
cdr3_aa: CASSLLGPTGITYEQYF

v_call: TRBV11-2
d_call: NA
j_call: TRBJ2-3
clone_size: NA
cdr3_nt: TGTGCCAGCAGCTTAAACGCGAATACGCAGTATTTT
cdr3_aa: CASSLNANTQYF

v_call: TRBV4-2
d_call: TRBD2
j_call: TRBJ2-5
clone_size: NA
cdr3_nt: TGTGCCAGCAGCCAAGGGACTAGCTACGAGACCCAGTACTTC
cdr3_aa: CASSQGTSYETQYF

v_call: TRBV6-5
d_call: NA
j_call: TRBJ1-2
clone_size: NA
cdr3_nt: TGTGCCAGCAGCCCAGCGGGTGGGGGTCTAGGTGGCTACACCTTC
cdr3_aa: CASSPAGGGLGGYTF

v_call: TRBV10-2
d_call: NA
j_call: TRBJ2-3
clone_size: NA
cdr3_nt: TGCGCCAGCAGTGAGGACCTCACAAGCACAGATACGCAGTATTTT
cdr3_aa: CASSEDLTSTDTQYF

v_call: TRBV5-8
d_call: NA
j_call: TRBJ2-3
clone_size: NA
cdr3_nt: TGTGCCAGCACCCCCGGTCTGACTAGCACAGATACGCAGTATTTT
cdr3_aa: CASTPGLTSTDTQYF

v_call: TRBV7-8
d_call: NA
j_call: TRBJ2-2
clone_size: NA
cdr3_nt: TGTGCCAGCAGCCCCCAGTGGGGGGCCGGGGAGCTGTTTTTT
cdr3_aa: CASSPQWGAGELFF